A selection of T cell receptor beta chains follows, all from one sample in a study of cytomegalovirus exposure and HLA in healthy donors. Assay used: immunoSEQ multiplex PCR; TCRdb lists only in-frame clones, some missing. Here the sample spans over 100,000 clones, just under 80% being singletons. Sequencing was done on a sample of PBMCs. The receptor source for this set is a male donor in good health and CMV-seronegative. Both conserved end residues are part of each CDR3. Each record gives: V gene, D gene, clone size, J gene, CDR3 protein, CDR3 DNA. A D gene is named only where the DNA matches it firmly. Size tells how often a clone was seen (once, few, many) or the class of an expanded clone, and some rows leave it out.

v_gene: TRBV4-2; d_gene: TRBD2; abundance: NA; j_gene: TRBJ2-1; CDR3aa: CASSQRGGGSTSYNEQFF; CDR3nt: TGTGCCAGCAGCCAACGTGGGGGGGGGTCTACCTCCTACAATGAGCAGTTCTTC
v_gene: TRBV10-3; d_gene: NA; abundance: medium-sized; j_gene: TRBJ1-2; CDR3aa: CAISEGPEHGYTF; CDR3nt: TGTGCCATCAGTGAGGGCCCAGAACATGGCTACACCTTC
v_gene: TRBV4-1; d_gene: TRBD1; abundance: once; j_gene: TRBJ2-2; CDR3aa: CASSQPPGQKNTGELFF; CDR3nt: TGCGCCAGCAGCCAACCCCCGGGACAGAAGAACACCGGGGAGCTGTTTTTT
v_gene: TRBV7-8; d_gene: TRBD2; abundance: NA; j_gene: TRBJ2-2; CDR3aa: CASNPGLAIPGELFF; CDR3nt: TGTGCCAGCAACCCCGGACTAGCGATACCCGGGGAGCTGTTTTTT
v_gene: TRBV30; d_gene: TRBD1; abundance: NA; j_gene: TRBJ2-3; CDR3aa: CAWSNLRQGEGTDTQYF; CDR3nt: TGTGCCTGGAGTAATCTCCGACAGGGCGAGGGGACAGATACGCAGTATTTT
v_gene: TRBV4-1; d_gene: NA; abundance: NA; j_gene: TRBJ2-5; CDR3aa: CASSRTDSTQETQYF; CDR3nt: TGCGCCAGCAGCCGCACCGACAGTACACAAGAGACCCAGTACTTC
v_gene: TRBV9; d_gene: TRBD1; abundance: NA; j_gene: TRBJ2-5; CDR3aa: CASSVGGTGPQETQYF; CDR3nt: TGTGCCAGCAGCGTAGGGGGGACAGGGCCCCAAGAGACCCAGTACTTC
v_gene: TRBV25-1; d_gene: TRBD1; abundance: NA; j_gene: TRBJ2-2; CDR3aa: CASSEWGQPNTGELFF; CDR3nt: TGTGCCAGCAGTGAATGGGGACAGCCGAACACCGGGGAGCTGTTTTTT
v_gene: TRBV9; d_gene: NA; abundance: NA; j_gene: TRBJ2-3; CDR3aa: CASSAAGGADDTQYF; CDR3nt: TGTGCCAGCAGCGCGGCCGGAGGGGCAGATGATACGCAGTATTTT
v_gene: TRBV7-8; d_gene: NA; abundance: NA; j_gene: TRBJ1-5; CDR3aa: CASSLSGYQPQHF; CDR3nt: TGTGCCAGCAGCTTAAGCGGGTATCAGCCCCAGCATTTT
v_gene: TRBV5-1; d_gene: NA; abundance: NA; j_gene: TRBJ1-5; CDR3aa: CASSLGLGNQPQHF; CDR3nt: TGCGCCAGCAGCTTGGGACTTGGCAATCAGCCCCAGCATTTT
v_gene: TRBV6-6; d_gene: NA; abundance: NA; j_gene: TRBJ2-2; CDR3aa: CASRLGGELFF; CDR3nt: TGTGCCAGCAGGCTAGGTGGGGAGCTGTTTTTT
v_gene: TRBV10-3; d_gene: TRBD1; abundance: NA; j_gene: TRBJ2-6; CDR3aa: CAISGDRGMSGANVLTF; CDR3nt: TGTGCCATCAGTGGTGACAGGGGGATGTCTGGGGCCAACGTCCTGACTTTC
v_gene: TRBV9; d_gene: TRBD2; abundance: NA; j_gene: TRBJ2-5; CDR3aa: CASSVRPGGGTQETQYF; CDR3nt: TGTGCCAGCAGCGTCCGCCCCGGCGGGGGTACCCAAGAGACCCAGTACTTC
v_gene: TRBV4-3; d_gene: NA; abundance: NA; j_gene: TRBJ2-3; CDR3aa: CASSQGLREDTQYF; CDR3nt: TGCGCCAGCAGCCAAGGACTGAGGGAAGATACGCAGTATTTT
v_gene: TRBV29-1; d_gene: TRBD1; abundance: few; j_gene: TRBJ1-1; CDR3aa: CSVEESGQGSFF; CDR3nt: TGCAGCGTTGAAGAATCTGGACAGGGGTCTTTCTTT
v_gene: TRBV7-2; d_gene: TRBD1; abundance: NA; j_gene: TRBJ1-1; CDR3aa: CASSFTGGTEAFF; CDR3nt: TGTGCCAGCAGCTTTACAGGGGGAACTGAAGCTTTCTTT
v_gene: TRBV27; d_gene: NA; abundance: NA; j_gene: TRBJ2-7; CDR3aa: CASCADRFQDEQYF; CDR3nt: TGTGCCTCCTGTGCCGACAGGTTTCAAGATGAGCAGTACTTC
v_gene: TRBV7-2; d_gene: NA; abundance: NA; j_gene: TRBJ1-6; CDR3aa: CASSLGAGEPSYNSPLHF; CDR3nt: TGTGCCAGCAGCCTGGGGGCAGGGGAGCCTTCCTATAATTCACCCCTCCACTTT
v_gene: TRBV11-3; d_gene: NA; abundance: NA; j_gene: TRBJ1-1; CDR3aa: CASSPGGMDTEAFF; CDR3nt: TGTGCCAGCAGCCCCGGGGGGATGGACACTGAAGCTTTCTTT
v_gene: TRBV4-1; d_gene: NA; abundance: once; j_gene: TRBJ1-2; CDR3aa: CASSLTPGAGLYGYTF; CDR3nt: TGCGCCAGCAGCTTAACACCAGGGGCCGGATTATATGGCTACACCTTC
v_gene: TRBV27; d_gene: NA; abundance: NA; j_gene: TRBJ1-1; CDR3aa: CASSPYSQGTEAFF; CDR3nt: TGTGCCAGCAGTCCGTATTCACAGGGAACTGAAGCTTTCTTT
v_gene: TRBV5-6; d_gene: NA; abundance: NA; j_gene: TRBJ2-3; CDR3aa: CASSLRVAGNTDTQYF; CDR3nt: TGTGCCAGCAGCTTGAGGGTGGCGGGGAACACAGATACGCAGTATTTT
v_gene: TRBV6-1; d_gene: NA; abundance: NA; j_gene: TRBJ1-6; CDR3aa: CASTWEGTVGSPLHF; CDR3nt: TGTGCCAGCACTTGGGAGGGCACAGTCGGTTCACCCCTCCACTTT
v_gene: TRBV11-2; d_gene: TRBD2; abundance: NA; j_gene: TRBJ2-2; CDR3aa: CASSLSGVAGATNTGELFF; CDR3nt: TGTGCCAGCAGCTTATCAGGGGTAGCGGGGGCTACGAACACCGGGGAGCTGTTTTTT
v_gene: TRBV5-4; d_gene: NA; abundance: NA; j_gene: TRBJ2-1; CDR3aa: CASSSPGLPRNEQFF; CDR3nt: TGTGCCAGCAGTTCGCCGGGACTGCCCAGAAATGAGCAGTTCTTC
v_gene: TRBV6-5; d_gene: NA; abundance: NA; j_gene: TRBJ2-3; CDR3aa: CASSYFQNTDTQYF; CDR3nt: TGTGCCAGCAGTTACTTCCAGAACACAGATACGCAGTATTTT